These 29 T cell receptor beta chains were sequenced from one sample in a study of chemoradiotherapy in HPV16-positive cancers (dated by TCRdb to 2022 to 2024). The library was prepared using the immunoSEQ multiplex PCR assay. The clones in this table, taken by TCRdb from immuneACCESS, are in-frame only. Not every clone is retained; where verified, under half of the shortfall comes from an unresolved V gene, and the cause of the rest is unknown. For this sample the table gives about 68,000 clones, of which 85% to 90% were detected only once. Just over 4% of the sample lies in the top ten. Sequenced here: blood, sampled from a patient who underwent chemoradiotherapy. Receptors originate from a human donor with HPV-associated anogenital cancer.

The rearrangement links TRBV19 to TRBJ1-3, with D hard to call. Trimming removed 5 bases at V and 9 bases at J, with 14 bases between. Germline V CDR1 and CDR2: LNHDA, SQIVND (reference sequence). The CDR3 length is 13 residues. The CDR3 DNA reads TGTGCCAGTAGTCCCTCAATAGGTGCCACCATATATTTT. This gives the protein CASSPSIGATIYF.

This chain connects TRBV7-9 to TRBJ1-2; D perhaps matches TRBD1 (6 bases). Germline V gene lookup returns CDR1 SEHNR and CDR2 FQNEAQ (reference sequence). V shed 5 bases and J shed 4 bases, with 14 bases lying between them. The CDR3 is made up of 14 amino acids. CDR3 DNA sequence: TGTGCCAGCAGCCTCGACGGACAGAGCTATGGCTACACCTTC. Translating it yields CASSLDGQSYGYTF.

The chain recombines TRBV10-3 with TRBJ2-3, with 8 bases aligning to TRBD2. With V trimmed by 10 bases and J by 4 bases, 7 bases remained unmatched. CDR1 ENHRY and CDR2 SYGVKD come from the germline V gene. The CDR3 loop spans 13 amino acids. The CDR3 sequence is CATTAGEADTQYF. For the CDR3, the DNA is TGTGCCACCACAGCGGGAGAGGCAGATACGCAGTATTTT.

The CDR3 region has the DNA TGCGCCAGCAGCGACGGACTAGCTCAATACGAGCAGTACTTC. Its translation is CASSDGLAQYEQYF. The chain is built from TRBV5-1 and TRBJ2-7; TRBD2 matches 8 bases. Per the germline V gene, CDR1 is SGHRS and CDR2 is YFSETQ. V shed 4 bases and J 4 bases; nucleotides not matched to a gene: 7. The CDR3 sequence is 14 residues long.

The chain links TRBV28 to TRBJ1-1; the D gene is possibly TRBD1 (6 bases). CDR3 size: 14 residues. Trimming cost V 7 bases and J 2 bases, with 14 bases left between them. Germline CDR1 is MDHEN and CDR2 is SYDVKM. CDR3 bases: TGTGCCAGCAAATTACAGGGAGTTAACACTGAAGCTTTCTTT. Protein sequence: CASKLQGVNTEAFF.

The chain recombines TRBV6-5 with TRBJ1-3, with TRBD1 identical over 7 bases. The CDR3 runs 15 residues. With V trimmed by 5 bases and J by 7 bases, 11 bases remained unmatched. CDR1 and CDR2 from the germline V gene are MNHEY and SVGAGI. CDR3 coding DNA: TGTGCCAGCAGTACCCGGGACAGACTGGGGAACACCATATATTTT. This translates into CASSTRDRLGNTIYF.

This chain joins TRBV10-1 and TRBJ1-4, with a possible D match to TRBD1 (5 bases). The CDR3 is made up of 19 amino acids. V shed 6 bases and J shed 2 bases, with 25 bases lying between them. Germline CDR1 is WNHNN and CDR2 is SYGVQD (reference sequence). The CDR3 region is CASREGGREDEATNEKLFF. CDR3 DNA: TGCGCCAGCAGGGAGGGTGGCAGGGAGGATGAGGCTACTAATGAAAAACTGTTTTTT.

V is TRBV10-2 and J is TRBJ1-5, with 7 positions matching TRBD1. CDR1 WSHSY and CDR2 SAAADI come from the germline V gene. The CDR3 is 14 residues long. The V gene end was trimmed by 5 bases and the J gene end by 3 bases; junction bases not matched to a gene: 4. CDR3: CASSLQGYNQPQHF. Written as DNA, the CDR3 is TGCGCCAGCAGTTTACAGGGGTACAATCAGCCCCAGCATTTT.

The genes are TRBV10-3 and TRBJ1-3; TRBD1 is a possible D gene (5 bases). CDR3 length: 16 residues. Trimming took off 6 bases at V and 3 bases at J, with 18 bases between the two ends. Germline CDR1 ENHRY, CDR2 SYGVKD. The CDR3 loop is CAIRDHTGTDGNTIYF. The CDR3 region has the DNA TGTGCCATCAGGGACCACACCGGGACGGATGGAAACACCATATATTTT.

The chain is built from TRBV6-4 and TRBJ2-1, with 7 positions matching TRBD2. Germline V gives CDR1 MRHNA, CDR2 SNTAGT. This CDR3 has 15 amino acids. With V trimmed by 3 bases and J by 4 bases, 6 bases remained unmatched. DNA of the CDR3: TGTGCCAGCAGTGAGAGGGGAGGGTTGTACAATGAGCAGTTCTTC. It codes for CASSERGGLYNEQFF.

The J gene is TRBJ2-7, the V gene TRBV5-4, with D maybe TRBD1 (7 bases). The CDR3 has 15 amino acids. V was clipped by 4 bases and J by 3 bases, with 17 bases between them. Germline lookup yields CDR1 SGHNT and CDR2 YYREEE (reference sequence). As DNA, the CDR3 is TGTGCCAGCAGCCCACAGGGGAAGGACTACTACGAGCAGTACTTC. It translates to CASSPQGKDYYEQYF.

The chain uses TRBV4-2 and TRBJ2-2, with 11 nucleotides matching TRBD2. Trimming cost V 0 bases and J 6 bases; bases outside gene matches: 3. The CDR3 covers 16 residues. Per the germline V gene, CDR1 is LGHNA and CDR2 is YNFKEQ. The CDR3 region is CASSQELAGGPGELFF. For the CDR3, the DNA is TGTGCCAGCAGCCAAGAGCTAGCGGGAGGACCCGGGGAGCTGTTTTTT.

The V and J genes are TRBV27 and TRBJ2-2; 10 nucleotides line up with TRBD1. The ends lost 8 bases at V and 5 bases at J; junction bases unmatched: 8. Germline lookup yields CDR1 MNHEY and CDR2 SMNVEV (reference sequence). The CDR3 is 15 amino acids. The CDR3 DNA sequence: TGTGCCAGCCTACGACAGGGGGCGGGAACCGGGGAGCTGTTTTTT. Translating it yields CASLRQGAGTGELFF.

The gene calls are TRBV5-1 and TRBJ2-3; 13 bases map to TRBD2. The CDR3 extends over 18 amino acids. After removal of 4 bases from V and 1 base from J, the junction contained 9 bases not matched to a gene. CDR1 and CDR2 from the germline V gene are SGHRS and YFSETQ. The CDR3 sequence is CASSPGLAGDGGTDTQYF. The DNA of the CDR3 is TGCGCCAGCAGCCCAGGACTAGCGGGAGATGGGGGCACAGATACGCAGTATTTT.

This clone was counted between two and nine times. The chain uses TRBV19 and TRBJ1-3; D is unclear. V was shortened by 2 bases and J by 0 bases, with 8 bases between the two germline ends. Per germline, CDR1 LNHDA and CDR2 SQIVND (reference sequence). The length of the CDR3 is 15 residues. The CDR3: CASSINLDSGNTIYF. The DNA of the CDR3 is TGTGCCAGTAGTATAAACCTTGACTCTGGAAACACCATATATTTT.

The gene calls are TRBV2 and TRBJ2-2, with 13 nucleotides matching TRBD2. V trimming: 6 bases; J trimming: 6 bases; junction bases outside the gene matches: 4. The CDR3 is made up of 15 amino acids. Looked up from germline, CDR1 is SNHLY and CDR2 is FYNNEI. DNA for the CDR3: TGTGCCAGCAGAAGGACTAGCGGGGGCGCCGGGGAGCTGTTTTTT. Amino acid sequence: CASRRTSGGAGELFF.

V is TRBV5-1 and J is TRBJ2-7; D gene unclear. Trimming cost V 7 bases and J 7 bases, with 15 bases left between them. This CDR3 spans 12 amino acids. Germline lookup yields CDR1 SGHRS and CDR2 YFSETQ. In DNA, the CDR3 is TGCGCCAGCTCTCTGGAGCTTGGGGAGCAGTACTTC. It yields the protein CASSLELGEQYF. The complete variable domain, with remaining parts taken from reference TRBV5-1 and TRBJ2-7, reads KAGVTQTPRYLIKTRGQQVTLSCSPISGHRSVSWYQQTPGQGLQFLFEYFSETQRNKGNFPGRFSGRQFSNSRSEMNVSTLELGDSALYLCASSLELGEQYFGPGTRLTVT.

This chain connects TRBV19 to TRBJ2-3; TRBD2 matches 8 bases. CDR3 length equals 16 residues. The germline V gene has CDR1 LNHDA and CDR2 SQIVND (reference sequence). V lost 5 bases and J lost 0; bases outside the gene matches: 7. CDR3 sequence reads: CASSSRTSTSTDTQYF. DNA for the CDR3: TGTGCCAGTAGTTCGAGGACTAGCACCAGCACAGATACGCAGTATTTT.

The sample holds one count of this clone. The V gene is TRBV28, the J gene TRBJ2-7, with D unresolved. The CDR3 is made up of 12 amino acids. Germline V gene sequence: CDR1 MDHEN, CDR2 SYDVKM. V was shortened by 4 bases and J by 3 bases, with 7 bases between the two germline ends. CDR3 coding DNA: TGTGCCAGCAGTTCCTGGGTCTACGAGCAGTACTTC. Residues: CASSSWVYEQYF.

This clone was detected only once. This sequence joins TRBV19 and TRBJ1-2, with D perhaps TRBD1 (5 bases). The germline V and J ends were trimmed by 3 bases and 2 bases, with 10 bases remaining between them. Germline values: CDR1 LNHDA, CDR2 SQIVND (reference sequence). The CDR3 totals 14 residues. This CDR3 reads CASSIQGFNYGYTF. DNA of the CDR3: TGTGCCAGTAGTATTCAGGGATTCAACTATGGCTACACCTTC. Supplemented by reference TRBV19 and TRBJ1-2, the full variable domain reads DGGITQSPKYLFRKEGQNVTLSCEQNLNHDAMYWYRQDPGQGLRLIYYSQIVNDFQKGDIAEGYSVSREKKESFPLTVTSAQKNPTAFYLCASSIQGFNYGYTFGSGTRLTVV.

This chain uses TRBV27 with TRBJ2-2, with D unresolved. The CDR3 is made up of 13 amino acids. The V and J ends lost 0 bases and 1 base respectively, with 0 bases between them. Germline V gene data show CDR1 as MNHEY and CDR2 as SMNVEV (reference sequence). The CDR3 loop is CASSLSNTGELFF. CDR3 DNA sequence: TGTGCCAGCAGTTTATCGAACACCGGGGAGCTGTTTTTT.

This clone was detected only a few times. The chain joins TRBV13 to TRBJ1-2; TRBD1 aligns across 9 bases. Unmatched junction bases numbered 0, after V lost 0 bases and J lost 4 bases. Germline V gene sequence: CDR1 PRHDT, CDR2 FYEKMQ (reference sequence). The CDR3 consists of 14 residues. The CDR3 DNA reads TGTGCCAGCAGCTTAGGGACAGGGGGCTATGGCTACACCTTC. Translating it yields CASSLGTGGYGYTF. The whole variable domain, filled in from reference TRBV13 and TRBJ1-2, reads AAGVIQSPRHLIKEKRETATLKCYPIPRHDTVYWYQQGPGQDPQFLISFYEKMQSDKGSIPDRFSAQQFSDYHSELNMSSLELGDSALYFCASSLGTGGYGYTFGSGTRLTVV.

CDR3 sequence reads: CASSYEIHRNTEAFF. CDR3 nucleotide sequence: TGTGCCAGCAGTTACGAAATCCATAGGAACACTGAAGCTTTCTTT. The chain links TRBV11-2 to TRBJ1-1; D not certain. The CDR3 is made up of 15 amino acids. CDR1 and CDR2 from the germline V gene are SGHAT and FQNNGV. V lost 6 bases and J lost 1, with 15 bases in between.

V usage is TRBV18 and J usage is TRBJ2-7; weak D call: TRBD1 (6 bases). V shed 3 bases and J shed 0 bases, with 9 bases lying between them. This CDR3 is built from 14 residues. Germline CDR1 and CDR2: KGHSH and LQKENI. CDR3 coding DNA: TGTGCCAGCTCACCCAGGGGAAGCTCCTACGAGCAGTACTTC. It is translated as CASSPRGSSYEQYF.

The chain couples TRBV6-1 to TRBJ1-1; weak D call: TRBD1 (6 bases). This CDR3 region has 13 residues. Germline V gene data show CDR1 as MNHNS and CDR2 as SASEGT. V gave up 6 bases and J gave up 1 base, with 9 bases separating them. The CDR3: CASSSQGNTEAFF. The CDR3 DNA is TGTGCCAGCAGCTCACAGGGGAACACTGAAGCTTTCTTT.

This clone was detected only once. The rearrangement uses TRBV6-1 and TRBJ1-5; TRBD1 might be the D (5 bases). Germline CDR1 reads MNHNS; CDR2 reads SASEGT. The CDR3 loop spans 14 amino acids. V was pared by 6 bases and J by 0 bases, with 9 bases between. DNA of the CDR3: TGTGCCAGCAGGGGGCAGGGTAGCAATCAGCCCCAGCATTTT. Amino acid sequence: CASRGQGSNQPQHF.

The V and J genes are TRBV5-6 and TRBJ1-5; a weak D match, TRBD1 (5 bases). V was cut by 3 bases and J by 6 bases, with 7 bases left in between. Germline V gene lookup returns CDR1 SGHDT and CDR2 YYEEEE. The CDR3 totals 12 residues. The CDR3 DNA is TGTGCCAGCAGCTGGGGGAGTCAGCCCCAGCATTTT. It codes for CASSWGSQPQHF.

This sequence joins TRBV7-2 and TRBJ2-5; 7 bases map to TRBD2. In germline, CDR1 is SGHTA, CDR2 FQGNSA. This CDR3 has 15 amino acids. The V gene end was trimmed by 1 base and the J gene end by 5 bases; junction bases not matched to a gene: 7. In DNA, the CDR3 is TGTGCCAGCAGCTTAGACCACACGCGGGGGGAGACCCAGTACTTC. The encoded protein is CASSLDHTRGETQYF.

This chain uses TRBV6-5 with TRBJ1-5, with no clear D. Germline V gene data show CDR1 as MNHEY and CDR2 as SVGAGI. The CDR3 has 13 amino acids. V was trimmed by 5 bases and J by 3 bases, leaving 8 bases between them. The chain's CDR3 is CASSRAVNQPQHF. In nucleotides, the CDR3 is TGTGCCAGCAGTCGAGCAGTCAATCAGCCCCAGCATTTT.